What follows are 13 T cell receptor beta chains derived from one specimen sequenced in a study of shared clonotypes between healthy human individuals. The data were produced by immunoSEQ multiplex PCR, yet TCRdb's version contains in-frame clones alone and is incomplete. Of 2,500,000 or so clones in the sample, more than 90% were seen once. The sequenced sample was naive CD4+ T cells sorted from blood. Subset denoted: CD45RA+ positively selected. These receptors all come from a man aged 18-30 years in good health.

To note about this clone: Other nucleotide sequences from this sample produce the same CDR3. CDR3 amino acids: CASSSGTTSYEQYF. The CDR3 DNA reads as TGTGCCAGCAGCTCCGGGACTACCTCCTACGAGCAGTACTTC. The chain recombines TRBV5-4 with TRBJ2-7; TRBD2 agrees at 7 bases. The J segment lost 0 bases and the V segment lost 3 bases, leaving 3 bases of the junction unmatched. CDR1 and CDR2 (germline): SGHNT, YYREEE (reference sequence). This CDR3 has 14 residues. The entire variable domain, with the rest obtained from reference TRBV5-4 and TRBJ2-7, is as follows: ETGVTQSPTHLIKTRGQQVTLRCSSQSGHNTVSWYQQALGQGPQFIFQYYREEENGRGNFPPRFSGLQFPNYSSELNVNALELDDSALYLCASSSGTTSYEQYFGPGTRLTVT.

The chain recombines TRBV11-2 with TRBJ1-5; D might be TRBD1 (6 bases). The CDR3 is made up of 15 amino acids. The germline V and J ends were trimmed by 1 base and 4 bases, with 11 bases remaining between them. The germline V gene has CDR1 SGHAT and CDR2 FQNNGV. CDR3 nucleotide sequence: TGTGCCAGCAGCTTAGCGGGGACACTAAATCAGCCCCAGCATTTT. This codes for CASSLAGTLNQPQHF.

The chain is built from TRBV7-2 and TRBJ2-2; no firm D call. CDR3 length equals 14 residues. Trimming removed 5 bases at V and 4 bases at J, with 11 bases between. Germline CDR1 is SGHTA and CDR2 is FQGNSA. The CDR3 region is CASSTGPITGELFF. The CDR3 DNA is TGTGCCAGCAGCACCGGACCAATCACCGGGGAGCTGTTTTTT.

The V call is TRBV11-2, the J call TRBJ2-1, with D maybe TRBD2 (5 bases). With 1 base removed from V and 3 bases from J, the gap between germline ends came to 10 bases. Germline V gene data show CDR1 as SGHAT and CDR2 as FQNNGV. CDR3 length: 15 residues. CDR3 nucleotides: TGTGCCAGCAGCTTAGCGGGCGGGCACTACAATGAGCAGTTCTTC. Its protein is CASSLAGGHYNEQFF.

In DNA, the CDR3 is TGCGCCAGCAGCCAAGAAAGAGCCTTATATGGCTACACCTTC. Translation gives CASSQERALYGYTF. J is TRBJ1-2 and V is TRBV4-3; D is undetermined. The CDR3 has 14 residues. The V and J ends lost 0 bases and 5 bases respectively, with 10 bases between them. In germline, CDR1 is LGHNA, CDR2 YSLEER.

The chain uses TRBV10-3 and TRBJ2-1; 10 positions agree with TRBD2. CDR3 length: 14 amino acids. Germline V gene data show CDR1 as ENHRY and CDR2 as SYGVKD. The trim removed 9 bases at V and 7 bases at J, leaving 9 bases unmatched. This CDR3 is CAIKAGGPENEQFF. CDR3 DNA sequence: TGTGCCATTAAAGCGGGGGGGCCTGAGAATGAGCAGTTCTTC.

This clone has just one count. CDR3 nucleotides: TGTGCCAGCAGCTTAGAGGGTGTGTATGAGACCCAGTACTTC. It encodes CASSLEGVYETQYF. The chain employs TRBV7-9 and TRBJ2-5; the D is unclear. CDR1 and CDR2 (germline): SEHNR, FQNEAQ (reference sequence). CDR3 length: 14 amino acids. Between the trimmed V and J ends, which lost 1 base and 5 bases, there was a span of 11 bases.

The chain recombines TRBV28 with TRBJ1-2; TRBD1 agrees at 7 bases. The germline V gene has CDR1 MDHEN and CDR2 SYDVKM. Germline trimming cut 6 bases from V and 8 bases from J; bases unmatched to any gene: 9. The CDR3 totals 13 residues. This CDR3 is CASSSNRGTGYTF. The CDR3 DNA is TGTGCCAGCAGCAGTAACAGGGGTACGGGCTACACCTTC.

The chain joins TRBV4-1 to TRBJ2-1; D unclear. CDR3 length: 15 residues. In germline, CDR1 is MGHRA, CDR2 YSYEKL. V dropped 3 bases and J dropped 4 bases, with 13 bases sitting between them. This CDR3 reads CASSHLGLKYNEQFF. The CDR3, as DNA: TGCGCCAGCAGCCACTTAGGGTTAAAATACAATGAGCAGTTCTTC.

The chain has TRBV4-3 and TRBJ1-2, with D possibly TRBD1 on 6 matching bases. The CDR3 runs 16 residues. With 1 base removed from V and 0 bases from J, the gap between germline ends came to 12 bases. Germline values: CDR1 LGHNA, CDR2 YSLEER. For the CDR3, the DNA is TGCGCCAGCAGCCAAGTAGGGACATCCGCTAACTATGGCTACACCTTC. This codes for CASSQVGTSANYGYTF.

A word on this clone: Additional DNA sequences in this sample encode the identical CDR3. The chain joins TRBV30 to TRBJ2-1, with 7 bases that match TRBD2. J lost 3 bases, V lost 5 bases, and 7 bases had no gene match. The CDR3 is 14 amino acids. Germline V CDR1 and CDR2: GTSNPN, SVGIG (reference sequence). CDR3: CAWGSGGSYNEQFF. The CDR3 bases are TGTGCCTGGGGTTCGGGCGGGAGCTACAATGAGCAGTTCTTC.

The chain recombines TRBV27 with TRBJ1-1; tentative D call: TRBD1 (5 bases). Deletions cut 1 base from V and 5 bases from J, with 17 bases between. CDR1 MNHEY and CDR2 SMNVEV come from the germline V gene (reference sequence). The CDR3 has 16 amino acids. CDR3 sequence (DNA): TGTGCCAGCAGTTTATTAGCCGCTCAGGGAAAAACTGAAGCTTTCTTT. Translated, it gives CASSLLAAQGKTEAFF.

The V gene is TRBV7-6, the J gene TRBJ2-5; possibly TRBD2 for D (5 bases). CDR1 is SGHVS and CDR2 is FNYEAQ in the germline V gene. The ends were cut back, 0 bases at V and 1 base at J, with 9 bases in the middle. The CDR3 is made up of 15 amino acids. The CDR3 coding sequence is TGTGCCAGCAGCTTAGCGCAAGGACTCCAAGAGACCCAGTACTTC. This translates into CASSLAQGLQETQYF.